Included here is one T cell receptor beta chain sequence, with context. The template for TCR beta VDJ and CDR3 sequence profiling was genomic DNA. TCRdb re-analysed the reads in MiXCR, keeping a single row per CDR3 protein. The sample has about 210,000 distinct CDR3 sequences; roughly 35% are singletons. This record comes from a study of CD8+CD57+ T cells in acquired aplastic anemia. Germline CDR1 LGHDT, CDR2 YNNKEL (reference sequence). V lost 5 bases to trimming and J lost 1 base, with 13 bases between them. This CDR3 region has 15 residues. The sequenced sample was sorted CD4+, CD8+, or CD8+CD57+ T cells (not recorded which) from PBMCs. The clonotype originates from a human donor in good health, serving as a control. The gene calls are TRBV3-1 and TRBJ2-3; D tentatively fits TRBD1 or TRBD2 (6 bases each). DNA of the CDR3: TGTGCCAGCAGCAACAGGGACTCACGCACAGATACGCAGTATTTT. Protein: CASSNRDSRTDTQYF.